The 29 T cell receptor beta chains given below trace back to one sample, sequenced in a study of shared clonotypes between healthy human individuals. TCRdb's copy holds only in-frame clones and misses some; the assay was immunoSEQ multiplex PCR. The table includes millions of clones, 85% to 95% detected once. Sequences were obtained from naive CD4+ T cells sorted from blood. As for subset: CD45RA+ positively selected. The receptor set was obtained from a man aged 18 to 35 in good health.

The CDR3 spells CASSFTGELRETQYF. In DNA form, the CDR3 reads TGCGCCAGCAGCTTTACAGGGGAGTTGCGAGAGACCCAGTACTTC. The chain recombines TRBV5-1 with TRBJ2-5, with 7 positions matching TRBD1. Germline lookup yields CDR1 SGHRS and CDR2 YFSETQ. CDR3 length equals 15 residues. V gave up 2 bases and J gave up 4 bases; unmatched junction bases: 8.

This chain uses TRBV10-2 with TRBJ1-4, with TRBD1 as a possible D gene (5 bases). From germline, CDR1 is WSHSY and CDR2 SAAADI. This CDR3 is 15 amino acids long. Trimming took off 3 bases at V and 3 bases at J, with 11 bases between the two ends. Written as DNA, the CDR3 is TGCGCCAGCAGTGAAGTAGGGGTGGCTAATGAAAAACTGTTTTTT. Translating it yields CASSEVGVANEKLFF.

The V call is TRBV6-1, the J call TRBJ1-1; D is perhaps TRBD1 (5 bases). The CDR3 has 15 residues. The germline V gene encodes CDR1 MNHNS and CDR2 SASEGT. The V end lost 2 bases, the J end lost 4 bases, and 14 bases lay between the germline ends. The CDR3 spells CASSEFSGGVTEAFF. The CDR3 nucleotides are TGTGCCAGCAGTGAATTTAGTGGAGGGGTCACTGAAGCTTTCTTT.

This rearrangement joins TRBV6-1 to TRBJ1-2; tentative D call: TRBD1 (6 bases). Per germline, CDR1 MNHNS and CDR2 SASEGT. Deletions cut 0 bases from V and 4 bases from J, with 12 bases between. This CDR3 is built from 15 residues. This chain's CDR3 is CASSEALTGIYGYTF. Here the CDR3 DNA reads TGTGCCAGCAGTGAAGCCCTTACAGGGATCTATGGCTACACCTTC.

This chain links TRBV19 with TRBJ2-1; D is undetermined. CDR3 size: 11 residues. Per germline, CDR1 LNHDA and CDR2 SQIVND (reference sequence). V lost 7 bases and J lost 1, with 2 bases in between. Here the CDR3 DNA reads TGTGCCAGTACATCCTACAATGAGCAGTTCTTC. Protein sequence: CASTSYNEQFF.

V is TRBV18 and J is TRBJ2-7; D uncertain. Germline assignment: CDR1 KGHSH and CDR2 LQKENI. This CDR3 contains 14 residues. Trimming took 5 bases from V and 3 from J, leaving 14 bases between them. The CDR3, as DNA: TGTGCCAGCTCAGACGCGGACGGCCTCTACGAGCAGTACTTC. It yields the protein CASSDADGLYEQYF.

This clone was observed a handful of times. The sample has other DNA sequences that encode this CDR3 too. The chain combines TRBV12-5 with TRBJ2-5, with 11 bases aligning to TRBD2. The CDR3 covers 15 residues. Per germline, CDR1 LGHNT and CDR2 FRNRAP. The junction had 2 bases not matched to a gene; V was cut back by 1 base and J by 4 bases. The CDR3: CASGLGLAGGETQYF. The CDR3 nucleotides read TGTGCTAGTGGTTTGGGGCTAGCGGGAGGAGAGACCCAGTACTTC.

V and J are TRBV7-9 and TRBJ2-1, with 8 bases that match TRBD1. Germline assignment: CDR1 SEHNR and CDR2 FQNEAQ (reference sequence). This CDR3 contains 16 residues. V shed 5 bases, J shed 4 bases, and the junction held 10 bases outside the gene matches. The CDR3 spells CASSRQGRRWYNEQFF. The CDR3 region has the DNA TGTGCCAGCAGCCGACAGGGGAGACGGTGGTACAATGAGCAGTTCTTC.

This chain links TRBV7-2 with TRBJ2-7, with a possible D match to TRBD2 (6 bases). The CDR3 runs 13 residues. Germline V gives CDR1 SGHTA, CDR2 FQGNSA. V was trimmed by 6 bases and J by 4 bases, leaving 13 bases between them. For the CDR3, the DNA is TGTGCCAGCAGTCCCGGGAGTAATTACGAGCAGTACTTC. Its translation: CASSPGSNYEQYF.

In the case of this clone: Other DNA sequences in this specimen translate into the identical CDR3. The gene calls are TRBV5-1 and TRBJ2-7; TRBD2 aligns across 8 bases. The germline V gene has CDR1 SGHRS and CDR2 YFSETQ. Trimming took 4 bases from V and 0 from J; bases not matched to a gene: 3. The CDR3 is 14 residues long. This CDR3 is CASSISGSSYEQYF. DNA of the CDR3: TGCGCCAGCAGCATAAGCGGGAGCTCCTACGAGCAGTACTTC. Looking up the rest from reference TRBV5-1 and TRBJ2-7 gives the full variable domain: KAGVTQTPRYLIKTRGQQVTLSCSPISGHRSVSWYQQTPGQGLQFLFEYFSETQRNKGNFPGRFSGRQFSNSRSEMNVSTLELGDSALYLCASSISGSSYEQYFGPGTRLTVT.

The CDR3 here is CASSGGGLSNQPQHF. The CDR3 DNA reads TGTGCCAGCAGTGGCGGGGGACTTAGCAATCAGCCCCAGCATTTT. The V and J genes are TRBV2 and TRBJ1-5; D possibly corresponds to TRBD1 (5 bases). With 4 bases removed from V and 0 bases from J, the gap between germline ends came to 10 bases. From germline, CDR1 is SNHLY and CDR2 FYNNEI. The CDR3 is 15 amino acids.

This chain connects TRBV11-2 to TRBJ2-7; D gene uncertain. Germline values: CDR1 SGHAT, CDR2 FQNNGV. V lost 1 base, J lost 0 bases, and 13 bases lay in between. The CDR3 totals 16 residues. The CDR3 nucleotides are TGTGCCAGCAGCTTAGTCCGGGCCCCGGACTCCTACGAGCAGTACTTC. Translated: CASSLVRAPDSYEQYF.

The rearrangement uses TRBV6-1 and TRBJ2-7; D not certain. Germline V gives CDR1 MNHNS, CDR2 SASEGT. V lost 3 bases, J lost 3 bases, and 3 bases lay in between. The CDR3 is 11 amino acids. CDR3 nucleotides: TGTGCCAGCAGTGACCACTACGAGCAGTACTTC. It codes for CASSDHYEQYF.

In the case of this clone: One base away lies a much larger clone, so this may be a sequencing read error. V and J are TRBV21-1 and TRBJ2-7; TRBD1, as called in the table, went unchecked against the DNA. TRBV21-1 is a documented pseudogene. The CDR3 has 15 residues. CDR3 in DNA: TGTGCCAGCAGCAAAATCCAGGGGGCGCCCCACGAGCAGTACTTC. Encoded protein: CASSKIQGAPHEQYF.

This CDR3 is CASRRGGGPEQYF. The CDR3 DNA is TGTGCCAGCAGAAGGGGCGGAGGGCCCGAGCAGTACTTC. V gene TRBV25-1 combines with J gene TRBJ2-7, with D tentatively TRBD2 (6 bases). Germline V gives CDR1 MGHDK, CDR2 SYGVNS. This CDR3 spans 13 amino acids. Trimming shortened V by 6 bases and J by 6 bases, and 15 bases separated the two germline ends.

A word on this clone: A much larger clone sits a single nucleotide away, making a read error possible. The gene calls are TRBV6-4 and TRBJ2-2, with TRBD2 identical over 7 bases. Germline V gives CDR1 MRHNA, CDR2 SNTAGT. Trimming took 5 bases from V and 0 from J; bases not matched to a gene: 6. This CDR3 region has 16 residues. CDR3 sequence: CASSRASGSNTGELFF. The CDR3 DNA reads TGTGCCAGCAGTCGGGCTAGCGGATCGAACACCGGGGAGCTGTTTTTT.

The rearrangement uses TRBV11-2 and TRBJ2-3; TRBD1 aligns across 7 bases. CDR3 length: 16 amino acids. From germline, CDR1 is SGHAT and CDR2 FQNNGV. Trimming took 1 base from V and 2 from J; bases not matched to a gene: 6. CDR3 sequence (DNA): TGTGCCAGCAGCTTAGCGGGCAGGGGGTTCACAGATACGCAGTATTTT. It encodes CASSLAGRGFTDTQYF.

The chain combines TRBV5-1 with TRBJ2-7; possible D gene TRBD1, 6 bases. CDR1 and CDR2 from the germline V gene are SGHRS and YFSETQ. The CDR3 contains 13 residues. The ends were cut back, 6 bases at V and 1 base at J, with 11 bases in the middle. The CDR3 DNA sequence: TGCGCCAGCAACGAGGGGGTTTCCTACGAGCAGTACTTC. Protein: CASNEGVSYEQYF.

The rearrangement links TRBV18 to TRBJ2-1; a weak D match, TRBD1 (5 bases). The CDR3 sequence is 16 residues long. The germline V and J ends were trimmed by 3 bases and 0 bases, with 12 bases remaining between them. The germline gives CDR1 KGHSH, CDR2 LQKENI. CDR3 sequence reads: CASSPSGHSSYNEQFF. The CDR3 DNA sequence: TGTGCCAGCTCACCCTCCGGACATAGCTCCTACAATGAGCAGTTCTTC.

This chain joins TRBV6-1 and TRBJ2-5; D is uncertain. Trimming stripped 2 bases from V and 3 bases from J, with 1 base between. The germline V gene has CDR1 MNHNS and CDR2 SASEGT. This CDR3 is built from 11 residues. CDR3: CASSEKETQYF. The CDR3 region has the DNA TGTGCCAGCAGTGAAAAAGAGACCCAGTACTTC.

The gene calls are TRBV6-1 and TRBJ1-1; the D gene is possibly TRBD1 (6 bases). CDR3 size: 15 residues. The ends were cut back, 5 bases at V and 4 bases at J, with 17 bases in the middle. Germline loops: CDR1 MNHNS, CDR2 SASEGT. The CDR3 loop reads CASSPRGGQSTEAFF. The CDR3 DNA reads TGTGCCAGCAGTCCCCGGGGGGGGCAAAGCACTGAAGCTTTCTTT.

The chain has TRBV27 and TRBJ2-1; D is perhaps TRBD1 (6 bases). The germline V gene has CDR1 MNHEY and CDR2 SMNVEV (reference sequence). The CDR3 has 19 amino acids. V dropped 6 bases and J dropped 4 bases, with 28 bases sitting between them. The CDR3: CASRQGLGPLGAVYNEQFF. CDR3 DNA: TGTGCCAGCAGACAGGGTTTGGGCCCACTGGGAGCTGTGTACAATGAGCAGTTCTTC.

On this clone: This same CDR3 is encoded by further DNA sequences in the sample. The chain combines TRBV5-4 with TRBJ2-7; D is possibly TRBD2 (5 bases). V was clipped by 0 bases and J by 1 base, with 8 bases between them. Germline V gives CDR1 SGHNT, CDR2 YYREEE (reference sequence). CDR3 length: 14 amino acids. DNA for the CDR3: TGTGCCAGCAGCTTGGCGGGAACTTCCTACGAGCAGTACTTC. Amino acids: CASSLAGTSYEQYF.

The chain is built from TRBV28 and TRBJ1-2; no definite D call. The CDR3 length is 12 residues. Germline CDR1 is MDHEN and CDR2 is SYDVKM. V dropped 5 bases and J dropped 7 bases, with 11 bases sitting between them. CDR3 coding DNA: TGTGCCAGCAGTCCACCCCTATCTGGCTACACCTTC. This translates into CASSPPLSGYTF.

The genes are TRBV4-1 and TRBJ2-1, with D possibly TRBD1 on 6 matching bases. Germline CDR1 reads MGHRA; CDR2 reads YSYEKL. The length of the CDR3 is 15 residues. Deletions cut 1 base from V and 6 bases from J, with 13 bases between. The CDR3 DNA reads TGCGCCAGCAGCCAAGGATTGGGGGCTTTCAATGAGCAGTTCTTC. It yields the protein CASSQGLGAFNEQFF.

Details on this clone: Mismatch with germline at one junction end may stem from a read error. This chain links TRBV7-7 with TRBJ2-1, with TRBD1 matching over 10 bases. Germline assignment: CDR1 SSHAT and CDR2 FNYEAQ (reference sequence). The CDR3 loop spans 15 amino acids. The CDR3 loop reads CASSPGQGLYNEQFF. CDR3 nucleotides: TGTGCTAGCAGCCCGGGACAGGGGCTCTACAATGAGCAGTTCTTC.

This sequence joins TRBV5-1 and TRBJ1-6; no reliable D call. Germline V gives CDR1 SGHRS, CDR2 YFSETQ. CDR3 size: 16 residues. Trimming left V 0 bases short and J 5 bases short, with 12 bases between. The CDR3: CASSLAPGPDNSPLHF. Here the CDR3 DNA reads TGCGCCAGCAGCTTGGCCCCAGGACCAGATAATTCACCCCTCCACTTT.

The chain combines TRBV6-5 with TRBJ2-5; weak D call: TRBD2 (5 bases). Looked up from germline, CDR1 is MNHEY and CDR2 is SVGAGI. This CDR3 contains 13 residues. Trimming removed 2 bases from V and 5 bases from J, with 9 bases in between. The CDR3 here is CASSYPGSETQYF. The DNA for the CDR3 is TGTGCCAGCAGTTACCCGGGGTCCGAGACCCAGTACTTC.

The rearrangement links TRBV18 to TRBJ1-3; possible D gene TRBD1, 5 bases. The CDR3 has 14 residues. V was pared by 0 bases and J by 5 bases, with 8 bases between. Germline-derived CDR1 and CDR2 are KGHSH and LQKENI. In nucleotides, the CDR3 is TGTGCCAGCTCACCACCAGGGGAGAGAAACACCATATATTTT. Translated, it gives CASSPPGERNTIYF.